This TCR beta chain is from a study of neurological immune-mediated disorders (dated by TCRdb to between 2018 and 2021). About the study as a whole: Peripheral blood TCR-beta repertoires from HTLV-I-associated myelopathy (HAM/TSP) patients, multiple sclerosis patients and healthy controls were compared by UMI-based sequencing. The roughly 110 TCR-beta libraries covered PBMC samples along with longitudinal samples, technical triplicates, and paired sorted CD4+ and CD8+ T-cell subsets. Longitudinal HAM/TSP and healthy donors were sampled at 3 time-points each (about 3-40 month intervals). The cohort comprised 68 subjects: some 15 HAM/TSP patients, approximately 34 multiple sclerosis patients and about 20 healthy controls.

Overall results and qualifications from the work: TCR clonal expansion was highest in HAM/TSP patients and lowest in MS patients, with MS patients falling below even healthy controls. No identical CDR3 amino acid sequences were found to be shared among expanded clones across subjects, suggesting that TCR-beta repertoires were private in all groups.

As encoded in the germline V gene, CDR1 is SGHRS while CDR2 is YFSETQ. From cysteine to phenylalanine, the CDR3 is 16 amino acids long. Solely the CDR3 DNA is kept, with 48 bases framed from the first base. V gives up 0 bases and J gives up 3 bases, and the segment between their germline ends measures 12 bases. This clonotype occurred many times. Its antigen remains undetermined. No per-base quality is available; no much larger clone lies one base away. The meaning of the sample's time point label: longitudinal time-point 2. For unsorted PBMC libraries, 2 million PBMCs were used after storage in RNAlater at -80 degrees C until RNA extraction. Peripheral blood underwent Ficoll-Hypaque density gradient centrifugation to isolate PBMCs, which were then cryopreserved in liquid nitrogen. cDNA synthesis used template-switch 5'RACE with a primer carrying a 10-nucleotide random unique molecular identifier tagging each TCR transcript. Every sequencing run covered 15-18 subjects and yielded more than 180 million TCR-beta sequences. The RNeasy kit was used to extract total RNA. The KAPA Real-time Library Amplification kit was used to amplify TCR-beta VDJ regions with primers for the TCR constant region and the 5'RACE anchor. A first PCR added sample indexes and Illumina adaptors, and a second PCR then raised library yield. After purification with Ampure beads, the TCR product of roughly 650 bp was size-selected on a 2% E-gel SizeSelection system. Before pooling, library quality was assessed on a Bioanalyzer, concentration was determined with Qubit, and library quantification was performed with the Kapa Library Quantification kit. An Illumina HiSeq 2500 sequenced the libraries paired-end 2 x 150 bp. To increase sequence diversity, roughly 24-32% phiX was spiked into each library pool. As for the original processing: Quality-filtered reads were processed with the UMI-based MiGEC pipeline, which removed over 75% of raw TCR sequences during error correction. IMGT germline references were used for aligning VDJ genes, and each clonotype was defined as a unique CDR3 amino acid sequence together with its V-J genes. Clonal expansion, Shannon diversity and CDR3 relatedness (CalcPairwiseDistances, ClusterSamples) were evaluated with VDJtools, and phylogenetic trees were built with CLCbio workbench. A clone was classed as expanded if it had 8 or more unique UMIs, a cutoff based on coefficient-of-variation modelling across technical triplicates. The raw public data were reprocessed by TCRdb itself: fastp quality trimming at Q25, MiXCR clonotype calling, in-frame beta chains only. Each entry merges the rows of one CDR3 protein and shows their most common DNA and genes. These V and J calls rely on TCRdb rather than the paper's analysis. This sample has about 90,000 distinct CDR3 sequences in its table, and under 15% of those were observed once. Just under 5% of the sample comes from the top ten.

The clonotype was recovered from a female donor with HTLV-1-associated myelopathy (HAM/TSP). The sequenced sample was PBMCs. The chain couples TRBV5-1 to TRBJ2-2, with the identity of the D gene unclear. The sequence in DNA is TGCGCCAGCAGCTTGGTTTTCGGGCTACACACCGGGGAGCTGTTTTTT. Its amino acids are CASSLVFGLHTGELFF.